The present T cell receptor (beta chain) was sequenced within a study of shared clonotypes between healthy human individuals. Assay: immunoSEQ multiplex PCR; the TCRdb copy retains only in-frame clones and omits some. Of around 200,000 clones in the sample, approximately 61% were seen once. Looked up from germline, CDR1 is SGHVS and CDR2 is FNYEAQ. Between the trimmed V and J ends, which lost 7 bases and 2 bases, there was a span of 15 bases. This CDR3 region has 15 residues. This sequence was found in a man aged 25-40 years in good health. The chain uses TRBV7-6 and TRBJ2-1; D is ambiguous. Sequencing used memory CD4+ T cells sorted from blood. Subset indicated: CD45RA-negative fraction. CDR3 sequence: CASTAVGRPYNEQFF. The DNA for the CDR3 is TGTGCCAGCACCGCGGTGGGCCGGCCCTACAATGAGCAGTTCTTC.